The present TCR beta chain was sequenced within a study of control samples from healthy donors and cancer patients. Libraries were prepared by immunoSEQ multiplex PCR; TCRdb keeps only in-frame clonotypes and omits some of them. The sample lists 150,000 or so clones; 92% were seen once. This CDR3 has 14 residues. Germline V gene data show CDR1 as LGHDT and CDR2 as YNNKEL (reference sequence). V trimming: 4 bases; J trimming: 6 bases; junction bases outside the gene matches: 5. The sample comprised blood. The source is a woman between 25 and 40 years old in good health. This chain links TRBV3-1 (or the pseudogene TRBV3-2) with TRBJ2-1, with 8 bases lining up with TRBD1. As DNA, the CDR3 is TGTGCCAGCAGCCCTTTTACAGGGGGCAATGAGCAGTTCTTC. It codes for CASSPFTGGNEQFF.